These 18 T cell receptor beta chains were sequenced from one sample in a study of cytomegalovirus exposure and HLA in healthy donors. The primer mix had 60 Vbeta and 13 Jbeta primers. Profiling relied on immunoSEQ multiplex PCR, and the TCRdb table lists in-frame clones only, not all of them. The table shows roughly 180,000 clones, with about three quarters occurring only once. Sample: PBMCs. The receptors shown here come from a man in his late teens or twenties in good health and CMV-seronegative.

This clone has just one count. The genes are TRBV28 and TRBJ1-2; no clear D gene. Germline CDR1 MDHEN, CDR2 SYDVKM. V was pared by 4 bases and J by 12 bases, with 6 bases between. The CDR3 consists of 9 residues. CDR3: CASSWPHTF. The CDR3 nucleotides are TGTGCCAGCAGTTGGCCACACACCTTC.

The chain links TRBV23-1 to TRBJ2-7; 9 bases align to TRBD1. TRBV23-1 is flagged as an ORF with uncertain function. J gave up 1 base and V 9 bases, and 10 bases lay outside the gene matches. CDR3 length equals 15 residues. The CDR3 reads CARNRVGTGSYEQYF. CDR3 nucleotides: TGCGCCAGAAATAGGGTTGGGACAGGGTCCTACGAGCAGTACTTC.

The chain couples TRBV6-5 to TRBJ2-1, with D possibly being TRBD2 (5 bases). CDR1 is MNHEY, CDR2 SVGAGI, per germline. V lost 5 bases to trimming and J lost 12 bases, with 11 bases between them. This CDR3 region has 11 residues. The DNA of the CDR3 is TGTGCCAGCAGTGTCGGGGAACGGCAGTTCTTC. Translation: CASSVGERQFF.

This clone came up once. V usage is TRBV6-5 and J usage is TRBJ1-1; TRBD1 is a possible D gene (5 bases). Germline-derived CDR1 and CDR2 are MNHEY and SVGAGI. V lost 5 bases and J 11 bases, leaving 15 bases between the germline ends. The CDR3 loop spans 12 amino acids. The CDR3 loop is CASSAGGGWAFF. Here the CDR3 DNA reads TGTGCCAGCAGTGCGGGGGGGGGATGGGCTTTCTTT.

CDR3 residues: CASSPGTGGTLGEQYF. CDR3 DNA: TGCGCCAGCAGCCCGGGGACAGGGGGCACATTGGGCGAGCAGTACTTC. This chain connects TRBV5-1 to TRBJ2-7, with 12 bases identical to TRBD1. Germline CDR1 is SGHRS and CDR2 is YFSETQ. The CDR3 spans 16 residues. J was trimmed by 6 bases and V by 4 bases; bases with no gene match: 11.

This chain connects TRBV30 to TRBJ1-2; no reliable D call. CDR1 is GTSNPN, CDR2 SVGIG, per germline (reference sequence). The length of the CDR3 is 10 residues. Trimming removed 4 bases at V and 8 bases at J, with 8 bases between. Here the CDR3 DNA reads TGTGCCTGGATTGGCTCAGGCTACACCTTC. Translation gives CAWIGSGYTF.

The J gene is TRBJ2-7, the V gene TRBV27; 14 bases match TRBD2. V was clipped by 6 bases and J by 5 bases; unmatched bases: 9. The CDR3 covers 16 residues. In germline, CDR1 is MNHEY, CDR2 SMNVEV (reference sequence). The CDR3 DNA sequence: TGTGCCAGCAGGAAATATGGACTAGCGGGAGGAAACGAGCAGTACTTC. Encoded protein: CASRKYGLAGGNEQYF.

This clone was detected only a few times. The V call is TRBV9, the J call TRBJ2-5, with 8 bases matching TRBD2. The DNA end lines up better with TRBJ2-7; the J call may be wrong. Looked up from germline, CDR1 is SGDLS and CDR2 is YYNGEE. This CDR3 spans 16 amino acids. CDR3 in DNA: TGTGCCAGCAGCGCGGGGGGGACGTTAAGCTCCTACGAGCAGTACTTC. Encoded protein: CASSAGGTLSSYEQYF.

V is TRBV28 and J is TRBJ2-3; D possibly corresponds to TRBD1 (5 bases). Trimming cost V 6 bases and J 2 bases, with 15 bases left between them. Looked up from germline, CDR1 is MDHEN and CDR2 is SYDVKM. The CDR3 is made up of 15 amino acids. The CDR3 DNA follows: TGTGCCAGCAGCCCCGACAGAGGAAACACAGATACGCAGTATTTT. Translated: CASSPDRGNTDTQYF.

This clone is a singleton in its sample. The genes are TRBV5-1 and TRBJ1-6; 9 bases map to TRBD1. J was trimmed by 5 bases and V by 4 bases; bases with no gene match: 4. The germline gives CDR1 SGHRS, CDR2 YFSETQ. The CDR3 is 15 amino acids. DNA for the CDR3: TGCGCCAGCAGCGGACAGGGGCCAAATAATTCACCCCTCCACTTT. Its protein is CASSGQGPNNSPLHF.

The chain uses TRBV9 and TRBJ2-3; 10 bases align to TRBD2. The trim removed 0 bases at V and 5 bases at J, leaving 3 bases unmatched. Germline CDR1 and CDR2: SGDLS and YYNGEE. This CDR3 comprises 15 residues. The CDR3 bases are TGTGCCAGCAGCGTAGGAGCGGGGGGGCAAGATACGCAGTATTTT. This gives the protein CASSVGAGGQDTQYF. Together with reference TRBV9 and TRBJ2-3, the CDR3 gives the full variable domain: DSGVTQTPKHLITATGQRVTLRCSPRSGDLSVYWYQQSLDQGLQFLIQYYNGEERAKGNILERFSAQQFPDLHSELNLSSLELGDSALYFCASSVGAGGQDTQYFGPGTRLTVL.

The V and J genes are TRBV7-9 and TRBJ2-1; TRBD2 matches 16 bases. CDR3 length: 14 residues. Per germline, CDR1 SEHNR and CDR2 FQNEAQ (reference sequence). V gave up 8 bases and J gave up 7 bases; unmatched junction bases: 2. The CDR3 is CASVGLAGGNEQFF. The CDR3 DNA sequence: TGTGCCAGCGTGGGACTAGCGGGAGGGAATGAGCAGTTCTTC. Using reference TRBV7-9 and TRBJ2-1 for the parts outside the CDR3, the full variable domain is DTGVSQNPRHKITKRGQNVTFRCDPISEHNRLYWYRQTLGQGPEFLTYFQNEAQLEKSRLLSDRFSAERPKGSFSTLEIQRTEQGDSAMYLCASVGLAGGNEQFFGPGTRLTVL.

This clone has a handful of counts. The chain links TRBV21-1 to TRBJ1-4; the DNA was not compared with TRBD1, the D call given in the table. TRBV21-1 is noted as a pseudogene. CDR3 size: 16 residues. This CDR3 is CASSKGGGSYNEKLFF. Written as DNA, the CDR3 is TGTGCCAGCAGCAAAGGGGGCGGCAGCTACAATGAAAAACTGTTTTTT.

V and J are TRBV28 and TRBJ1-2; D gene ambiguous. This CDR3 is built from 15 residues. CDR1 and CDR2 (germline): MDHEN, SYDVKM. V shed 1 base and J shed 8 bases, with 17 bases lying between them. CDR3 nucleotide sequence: TGTGCCAGCAGTTTATCGTACTTGAGTCCGCGGGGCTACACCTTC. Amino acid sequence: CASSLSYLSPRGYTF.

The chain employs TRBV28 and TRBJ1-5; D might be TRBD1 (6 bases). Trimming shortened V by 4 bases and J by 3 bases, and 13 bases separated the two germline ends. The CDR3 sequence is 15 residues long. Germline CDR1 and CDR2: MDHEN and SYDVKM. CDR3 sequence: CASSSHRDNNQPQHF. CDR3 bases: TGTGCCAGCAGTTCTCACCGGGACAACAATCAGCCCCAGCATTTT.

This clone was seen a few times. The CDR3 region has the DNA TGTGCCAGCAGCTTAGGAGCGATTAGCACAGATACGCAGTATTTT. This gives the protein CASSLGAISTDTQYF. The chain couples TRBV7-9 to TRBJ2-3; D remains unclear. Germline lookup yields CDR1 SEHNR and CDR2 FQNEAQ (reference sequence). V dropped 1 base and J dropped 0 bases, with 8 bases sitting between them. The CDR3 contains 15 residues.

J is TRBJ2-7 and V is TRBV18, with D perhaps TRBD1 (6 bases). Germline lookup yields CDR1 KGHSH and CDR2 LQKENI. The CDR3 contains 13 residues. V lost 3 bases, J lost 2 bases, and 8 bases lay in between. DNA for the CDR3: TGTGCCAGCTCACCTCAGGGGCCCTACGAGCAGTACTTC. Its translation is CASSPQGPYEQYF.

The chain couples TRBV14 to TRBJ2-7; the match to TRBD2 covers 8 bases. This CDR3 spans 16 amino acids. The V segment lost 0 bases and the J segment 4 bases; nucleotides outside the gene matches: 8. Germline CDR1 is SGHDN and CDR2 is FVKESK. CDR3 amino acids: CASSQDVGGAWYEQYF. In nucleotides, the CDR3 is TGTGCCAGCAGCCAAGATGTCGGGGGGGCCTGGTACGAGCAGTACTTC.